The table lists the clone carrying this T cell receptor beta chain with a few counts. The CDR3 runs 14 residues. With 4 bases removed from V and 10 bases from J, the gap between germline ends came to 15 bases. Germline V gene sequence: CDR1 SGDLS, CDR2 YYNGEE. These data belong to a study of blood T cells in healthy people across ages. Together with a sample-barcoded 5' primer, a J-beta primer mix was included in a second PCR lasting roughly 6 to 12 cycles. From the 5' RACE reads, TCRdb called clonotypes with MiXCR, one entry per CDR3 protein. The table lists about 800,000 distinct CDR3 sequences, 20% to 30% of them singletons. These same data were also listed under a study on T cells of mothers and their children. According to that study: Donation involved three healthy Caucasian mothers and the six children that they had.

The chain has TRBV9 and TRBJ1-6; D gene ambiguous. This receptor was taken from a boy between 10 and 17 years old in good health. Sequencing used blood. CDR3 nucleotides: TGTGCCAGCAGCCTGACTGACTCTCAGTCACCCCTCCACTTT. Encoded protein: CASSLTDSQSPLHF.